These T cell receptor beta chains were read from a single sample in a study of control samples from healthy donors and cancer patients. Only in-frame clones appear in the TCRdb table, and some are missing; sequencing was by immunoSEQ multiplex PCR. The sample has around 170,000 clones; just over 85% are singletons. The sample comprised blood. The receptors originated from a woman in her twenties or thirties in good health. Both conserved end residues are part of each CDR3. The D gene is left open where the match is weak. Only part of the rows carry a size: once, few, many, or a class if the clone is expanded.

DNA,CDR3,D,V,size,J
TGCAGCGTTGAAGAAGGGGGAGGGGGCACAGATACGCAGTATTTT,CSVEEGGGGTDTQYF,-,TRBV29-1,once,TRBJ2-3
TGTGCCAGCAGCGTACAGGGAAGTGAAGCTTTCTTT,CASSVQGSEAFF,-,TRBV9,-,TRBJ1-1
TGTGCCAGCAATCCGAAAGGGGGGACCGGGGAGCTGTTTTTT,CASNPKGGTGELFF,-,TRBV6-5,-,TRBJ2-2
TGTGCCATCGGTACAGGGGGATCTCTTGGCCATGAGCAGTTCTTC,CAIGTGGSLGHEQFF,TRBD1,TRBV10-3,once,TRBJ2-1
TGTGCCAGCAGTGAAGGTTCTAATGAGCAGTTCTTC,CASSEGSNEQFF,-,TRBV2,-,TRBJ2-1
TGTGCCAGCAGCCAAGGTTTGAAAGGGACCCAGTACTTC,CASSQGLKGTQYF,-,TRBV3-1/TRBV3-2,-,TRBJ2-5
TGTGCCAGCAGCAAAGTACATTCTAATCTGGACAGGGGTTACAGCAATCAGCCCCAGCATTTT,CASSKVHSNLDRGYSNQPQHF,-,TRBV21-1,-,TRBJ1-5
TGTGCCAGCAGTGGCGATGATACGCAGTATTTT,CASSGDDTQYF,-,TRBV2,once,TRBJ2-3
TGTGCCAGCAGTTTTTTACCCGGGGGCAAAAACATTCAGTACTTC,CASSFLPGGKNIQYF,-,TRBV28,-,TRBJ2-4
TGTGCCAGCAGCTTAGCGGGTGGGACACACACCTACGAGCAGTACTTC,CASSLAGGTHTYEQYF,-,TRBV7-2,few,TRBJ2-7
TGTGCCAGCAGTTATTGGGCTCTGAACACTGAAGCTTTCTTT,CASSYWALNTEAFF,-,TRBV28,-,TRBJ1-1
TGTGCCAGCAGCCAGGTGACAGGCAGCAATCAGCCCCAGCATTTT,CASSQVTGSNQPQHF,-,TRBV4-2,-,TRBJ1-5
TGTGCCACCAGTGATTCTTTTTCTGGCAGGGACGCTTTCTTT,CATSDSFSGRDAFF,-,TRBV24-1,-,TRBJ1-1
TGTGCCAGCAGCTTGGCTGGGGGGTCGAACACTGAAGCTTTCTTT,CASSLAGGSNTEAFF,-,TRBV5-5,-,TRBJ1-1
TGCGCCAGCAGCTTGGAAAATCCGGGGTCGCTATGGGGCTACACCTTC,CASSLENPGSLWGYTF,-,TRBV5-1,once,TRBJ1-2
TGTGCCTTCAGCGGGGGGGCGATCGGGGAGCTGTTTTTT,CAFSGGAIGELFF,TRBD2,TRBV30,-,TRBJ2-2
TGCAGCATGGACGTATACAATGAGCAGTTCTTC,CSMDVYNEQFF,-,TRBV29-1,-,TRBJ2-1
TGTGCCAGCAGTTTAACAGTGGGTCCAGAGACCCAGTACTTC,CASSLTVGPETQYF,-,TRBV6-6,-,TRBJ2-5
TGTGCCTGGGGCAACTACAAAGAGACCCAGTACTTC,CAWGNYKETQYF,-,TRBV30,few,TRBJ2-5
TGTGCCAGCAGCTTCCGTTGGACGGGGAACACTGAAGCTTTCTTT,CASSFRWTGNTEAFF,-,TRBV7-2,-,TRBJ1-1